This passage covers 29 T cell receptor beta chains from one sample sequenced in a study of blood T cell repertoires in COVID-19. Sequencing was performed with immunoSEQ multiplex PCR; in TCRdb, only in-frame clones are kept and a portion is missing. The sample has 85,000 to 100,000 clones, roughly 87% seen once. The sequenced sample consisted of peripheral blood. The receptor set was obtained from a woman aged 60 to 75 with COVID-19, enrolled during active disease.

The rearrangement joins TRBV6-6 to TRBJ1-2; 9 bases are shared with TRBD1. Germline V CDR1 and CDR2: MNHNY, SVGAGI (reference sequence). V gave up 10 bases and J gave up 4 bases; unmatched junction bases: 16. This CDR3 comprises 16 residues. CDR3 sequence: CAIQTGGGIQGYGYTF. The CDR3, as DNA: TGTGCCATTCAAACAGGGGGCGGAATCCAAGGCTATGGCTACACCTTC.

This clone was counted between two and nine times. The chain carries TRBV18 and TRBJ1-4; D is perhaps TRBD1 (5 bases). Trimming pared 0 bases from V and 7 bases from J, leaving 12 bases between. The CDR3 length is 15 residues. Germline V gives CDR1 KGHSH, CDR2 LQKENI. The CDR3: CASSPPEGVGEKLFF. CDR3 DNA: TGTGCCAGCTCACCACCGGAAGGGGTGGGTGAAAAACTGTTTTTT.

J is TRBJ2-3 and V is TRBV6-6; D ambiguous. The germline V gene has CDR1 MNHNY and CDR2 SVGAGI (reference sequence). The CDR3 is 11 residues long. V shed 4 bases and J shed 6 bases, with 5 bases lying between them. In nucleotides, the CDR3 is TGTGCCAGCAGTTCGGGTGATACGCAGTATTTT. Its translation: CASSSGDTQYF.

The chain links TRBV4-2 to TRBJ1-2, with TRBD1 matching over 8 bases. With 2 bases clipped from V and 1 base from J, the junction kept 6 bases outside the gene matches. Germline V gene data show CDR1 as LGHNA and CDR2 as YNFKEQ. The length of the CDR3 is 16 residues. CDR3 bases: TGTGCCAGCAGCCAAAGTGGGACAGGAGATAACTATGGCTACACCTTC. This encodes CASSQSGTGDNYGYTF.

This chain uses TRBV27 with TRBJ1-1; 8 bases are a match to TRBD1. This CDR3 contains 15 residues. With V trimmed by 2 bases and J by 1 base, 3 bases remained unmatched. Germline CDR1 is MNHEY and CDR2 is SMNVEV (reference sequence). The CDR3 region has the DNA TGTGCCAGCAGTTTACAGGGGACAGGGAACACTGAAGCTTTCTTT. Translating it yields CASSLQGTGNTEAFF.

The V and J genes are TRBV11-2 and TRBJ1-4; maybe TRBD1 (6 bases). Trimming removed 2 bases at V and 5 bases at J, with 9 bases between. Germline-derived CDR1 and CDR2 are SGHAT and FQNNGV. This CDR3 comprises 14 residues. CDR3 protein: CASSLLGANEKLFF. The CDR3 bases are TGTGCCAGCAGCTTACTGGGGGCAAATGAAAAACTGTTTTTT. Full variable domain (rest looked up from reference TRBV11-2 and TRBJ1-4): EAGVAQSPRYKIIEKRQSVAFWCNPISGHATLYWYQQILGQGPKLLIQFQNNGVVDDSQLPKDRFSAERLKGVDSTLKIQPAKLEDSAVYLCASSLLGANEKLFFGSGTQLSVL.

The genes are TRBV6-5 and TRBJ1-1; TRBD1 matches at 9 bases. V lost 0 bases, J lost 4 bases, and 3 bases stayed unmatched. In germline, CDR1 is MNHEY, CDR2 SVGAGI. This CDR3 spans 15 amino acids. Here the CDR3 reads CASSYSGTGLTEAFF. The CDR3 DNA follows: TGTGCCAGCAGTTACTCCGGGACAGGGCTCACTGAAGCTTTCTTT.

This clone was detected once. This chain links TRBV7-9 with TRBJ1-2; no firm D call. The germline V and J ends were trimmed by 4 bases and 8 bases, with 14 bases remaining between them. The CDR3 extends over 13 amino acids. Germline CDR1 SEHNR, CDR2 FQNEAQ (reference sequence). The CDR3: CASSSALLEGYTF. CDR3 coding DNA: TGTGCCAGCAGCTCCGCACTACTCGAGGGCTACACCTTC.

The chain recombines TRBV15 with TRBJ2-7; D is possibly TRBD2 (5 bases). This CDR3 is built from 14 residues. CDR1 and CDR2 (germline): LNHNV, YYDKDF (reference sequence). V shed 3 bases and J shed 2 bases, with 11 bases lying between them. Written as DNA, the CDR3 is TGTGCCACCAGCAGGGCTAGCCCGGCCTACGAGCAGTACTTC. Translated, it gives CATSRASPAYEQYF.

The chain uses TRBV29-1 and TRBJ2-7, with a weak D call TRBD1 (5 bases). This CDR3 comprises 13 residues. Trimming removed 4 bases from V and 3 bases from J, with 13 bases in between. Germline V gives CDR1 SQVTM, CDR2 ANQGSEA. The CDR3 loop is CSVGRALDYEQYF. The DNA for the CDR3 is TGCAGCGTTGGCAGGGCGCTCGACTACGAGCAGTACTTC.

The chain couples TRBV3-1 (or the pseudogene TRBV3-2) to TRBJ2-1, with 9 positions matching TRBD2. CDR1 is LGHDT, CDR2 YNNKEL, per germline (reference sequence). J gave up 9 bases and V 1 base, and 10 bases lay outside the gene matches. The CDR3 length is 16 residues. CDR3 sequence (DNA): TGTGCCAGCAGCCAAGGGTTGCGGGGGGGCGTAGGTGAGCAGTTCTTC. Its translation is CASSQGLRGGVGEQFF.

The rearrangement joins TRBV6-5 to TRBJ2-1; 12 nucleotides agree with TRBD1. Germline V lookup: CDR1 MNHEY, CDR2 SVGAGI. The CDR3 is made up of 15 amino acids. V was clipped by 2 bases and J by 9 bases; unmatched bases: 5. The CDR3 sequence: CASSYAGQGAGEQFF. DNA for the CDR3: TGTGCCAGCAGTTACGCGGGACAGGGGGCCGGTGAGCAGTTCTTC.

The chain recombines TRBV7-9 with TRBJ1-4, with 7 bases aligning to TRBD1. From germline, CDR1 is SEHNR and CDR2 FQNEAQ (reference sequence). The length of the CDR3 is 15 residues. V shed 5 bases and J 4 bases; nucleotides not matched to a gene: 7. The CDR3 coding sequence is TGTGCCAGCAGCCCAAGACAGGGACTTAATGAAAAACTGTTTTTT. Translated: CASSPRQGLNEKLFF.

This chain joins TRBV10-2 and TRBJ1-6; 7 bases fit TRBD1. Germline lookup yields CDR1 WSHSY and CDR2 SAAADI. The V and J ends lost 4 bases and 14 bases, in that order; junction bases with no gene match: 14. The CDR3 runs 15 residues. The CDR3 spells CASSASRDRALTLHF. The DNA for the CDR3 is TGCGCCAGCAGTGCAAGTCGGGACAGAGCTTTGACCCTCCACTTT.

V gene TRBV4-3 combines with J gene TRBJ1-3; D ambiguous. Per the germline V gene, CDR1 is LGHNA and CDR2 is YSLEER. V gave up 4 bases and J gave up 0 bases, with 10 bases separating them. The CDR3 extends over 15 amino acids. This CDR3 reads CASSRAGGSGNTIYF. CDR3 nucleotides: TGCGCCAGCAGCCGAGCAGGAGGCTCTGGAAACACCATATATTTT.

In its sample, this clone was seen once. The chain recombines TRBV28 with TRBJ2-7; the match to TRBD1 covers 9 bases. CDR1 and CDR2 (germline): MDHEN, SYDVKM. V dropped 7 bases and J dropped 2; count of bases not matched to a gene: 9. This CDR3 is 15 amino acids long. The CDR3: CASTDIWTGAYEQYF. The CDR3, as DNA: TGTGCCAGCACGGACATTTGGACAGGGGCCTACGAGCAGTACTTC. The entire variable domain, with the rest obtained from reference TRBV28 and TRBJ2-7, is as follows: DVKVTQSSRYLVKRTGEKVFLECVQDMDHENMFWYRQDPGLGLRLIYFSYDVKMKEKGDIPEGYSVSREKKERFSLILESASTNQTSMYLCASTDIWTGAYEQYFGPGTRLTVT.

The genes are TRBV5-1 and TRBJ1-5; tentatively, D is TRBD1 (5 bases). This CDR3 is 14 amino acids long. With 0 bases removed from V and 7 bases from J, the gap between germline ends came to 11 bases. The germline CDR1 and CDR2 sequences are SGHRS and YFSETQ. CDR3: CASSLEGARQPQHF. The CDR3, as DNA: TGCGCCAGCAGCTTGGAAGGGGCTCGGCAGCCCCAGCATTTT.

V usage is TRBV5-6 and J usage is TRBJ2-7; TRBD2 matches at 8 bases. The CDR3 spans 13 residues. Per the germline V gene, CDR1 is SGHDT and CDR2 is YYEEEE. Trimming removed 4 bases from V and 6 bases from J; junction bases left unmatched: 6. This CDR3 reads CASSRRTSGEQYF. The DNA of the CDR3 is TGTGCCAGCAGCCGCCGAACTAGCGGCGAGCAGTACTTC.

The V and J genes are TRBV6-2 or TRBV6-3 and TRBJ1-5; TRBD1 matches at 9 bases. Germline loops: CDR1 MNHEY, CDR2 SVGEGT. The CDR3 is made up of 18 amino acids. V trimming: 2 bases; J trimming: 0 bases; junction bases outside the gene matches: 8. CDR3 nucleotides: TGTGCCAGCAGTTACCCCTGGACAGGGGATCTTAGCAATCAGCCCCAGCATTTT. Amino acid sequence: CASSYPWTGDLSNQPQHF.

The rearrangement uses TRBV28 and TRBJ1-5, with 7 bases identical to TRBD1. Germline assignment: CDR1 MDHEN and CDR2 SYDVKM. The CDR3 runs to 16 residues. Trimming removed 6 bases from V and 0 bases from J; junction bases left unmatched: 8. The DNA of the CDR3 is TGTGCCAGCAGATACCCCGGGACAGTTAGCAATCAGCCCCAGCATTTT. It codes for CASRYPGTVSNQPQHF.

The chain is built from TRBV5-1 and TRBJ2-7; TRBD2 might be the D (5 bases). The V and J ends lost 0 bases and 0 bases respectively, with 10 bases between them. CDR3 length equals 15 residues. Per germline, CDR1 SGHRS and CDR2 YFSETQ. The CDR3 sequence: CASSLGAASSYEQYF. The DNA of the CDR3 is TGCGCCAGCAGCTTGGGAGCGGCAAGCTCCTACGAGCAGTACTTC.

The rearrangement links TRBV18 to TRBJ1-3; D not certain. With 2 bases removed from V and 2 bases from J, the gap between germline ends came to 4 bases. The CDR3 length is 13 residues. Germline lookup yields CDR1 KGHSH and CDR2 LQKENI. In DNA, the CDR3 is TGTGCCAGCTCACCATCAACTGGAAACACCATATATTTT. Its translation is CASSPSTGNTIYF. The full variable domain, its missing parts supplied by reference TRBV18 and TRBJ1-3, is NAGVMQNPRHLVRRRGQEARLRCSPMKGHSHVYWYRQLPEEGLKFMVYLQKENIIDESGMPKERFSAEFPKEGPSILRIQQVVRGDSAAYFCASSPSTGNTIYFGEGSWLTVV.

The chain combines TRBV6-2 or TRBV6-3 with TRBJ1-6; 8 bases fit TRBD1. The V gene's germline CDR1 is MNHEY and CDR2 SVGEGT. Trimming took 2 bases from V and 7 from J; bases not matched to a gene: 4. CDR3 length equals 15 residues. CDR3 coding DNA: TGTGCCAGCAGTTACGGGGACAGGACGAATTCACCCCTCCACTTT. Protein: CASSYGDRTNSPLHF.

The chain uses TRBV28 and TRBJ1-2; TRBD1 might be the D (6 bases). This CDR3 contains 11 residues. The V end lost 5 bases, the J end lost 7 bases, and 8 bases lay between the germline ends. Germline CDR1 is MDHEN and CDR2 is SYDVKM. The DNA for the CDR3 is TGTGCCAGCAGTACCAGGGGTGGCTACACCTTC. Translated, it gives CASSTRGGYTF.

Only one count was recorded for this clone. The chain links TRBV5-6 to TRBJ1-1, with 7 bases identical to TRBD1. V shed 4 bases, J shed 0 bases, and the junction held 6 bases outside the gene matches. The length of the CDR3 is 15 residues. Germline CDR1 SGHDT, CDR2 YYEEEE. The CDR3 DNA sequence: TGTGCCAGCAGCGGAACCGGGACAGTGAACACTGAAGCTTTCTTT. Its translation: CASSGTGTVNTEAFF.

This sequence joins TRBV4-1 and TRBJ1-5; 8 positions agree with TRBD1. Germline CDR1 MGHRA, CDR2 YSYEKL. Trimming cost V 4 bases and J 2 bases; bases outside gene matches: 7. The CDR3 runs 16 residues. This chain's CDR3 is CASSLGQARGNQPQHF. In DNA form, the CDR3 reads TGCGCCAGCAGCCTGGGACAGGCGCGGGGCAATCAGCCCCAGCATTTT.

The rearrangement uses TRBV3-1 (or the pseudogene TRBV3-2) and TRBJ2-1; D is perhaps TRBD2 (5 bases). The V end lost 5 bases, the J end lost 9 bases, and 8 bases lay between the germline ends. Germline V gene lookup returns CDR1 LGHDT and CDR2 YNNKEL (reference sequence). The CDR3 has 11 residues. The CDR3 DNA reads TGTGCCAGCAGCAACGGGGTTGAGCAGTTCTTC. It encodes CASSNGVEQFF.

This chain connects TRBV10-3 to TRBJ2-2; 8 nucleotides align to TRBD1. V dropped 4 bases and J dropped 4; count of bases not matched to a gene: 8. Germline CDR1 ENHRY, CDR2 SYGVKD. The CDR3 is made up of 16 amino acids. CDR3 protein: CAISGGTGPGTGELFF. The CDR3 region has the DNA TGTGCCATCAGTGGAGGGACAGGACCCGGCACCGGGGAGCTGTTTTTT.

This chain joins TRBV29-1 and TRBJ2-6; no clear D gene. This CDR3 has 14 amino acids. V dropped 3 bases and J dropped 2 bases, with 8 bases sitting between them. Germline CDR1 reads SQVTM; CDR2 reads ANQGSEA. The CDR3 DNA sequence: TGCAGCGTTGACATGGGCGCTGGGGCCAACGTCCTGACTTTC. Its translation: CSVDMGAGANVLTF.